This passage covers 32 T cell receptor beta chains from one sample sequenced in a study of blood T cell repertoires in COVID-19. Measured with immunoSEQ multiplex PCR; TCRdb has only the in-frame clones, and not every one. The sample lists 250,000 to 350,000 clones; less than 85% were seen once. The sample comprised PBMCs or T cells enriched from blood (not recorded which). Every receptor here comes from a woman aged 50 to 60 who had recovered from COVID-19.

V is TRBV14 and J is TRBJ2-7; D perhaps matches TRBD1 (5 bases). Germline lookup yields CDR1 SGHDN and CDR2 FVKESK. This CDR3 has 13 residues. The ends were cut back, 5 bases at V and 2 bases at J, with 10 bases in the middle. The chain's CDR3 is CASSTTGPYEQYF. The DNA of the CDR3 is TGTGCCAGCAGCACCACAGGTCCCTACGAGCAGTACTTC.

This clone was counted once. The chain couples TRBV7-2 to TRBJ2-1; D might be TRBD2 (5 bases). From germline, CDR1 is SGHTA and CDR2 FQGNSA. The CDR3 consists of 17 residues. Deletions cut 5 bases from V and 8 bases from J, with 25 bases between. Written as DNA, the CDR3 is TGTGCCAGCAGCCCGACGCGTATACGGGGAGTTGCTGATGAGCAGTTCTTC. Its translation: CASSPTRIRGVADEQFF.

The chain employs TRBV27 and TRBJ1-1; D is undetermined. The CDR3 has 13 residues. V was cut by 4 bases and J by 3 bases, with 9 bases left in between. CDR1 MNHEY and CDR2 SMNVEV come from the germline V gene (reference sequence). For the CDR3, the DNA is TGTGCCAGCAGTTCGGGAGGGTACACTGAAGCTTTCTTT. It yields the protein CASSSGGYTEAFF.

The genes are TRBV20-1 and TRBJ2-7, with TRBD2 identical over 7 bases. The ends lost 3 bases at V and 4 bases at J; junction bases unmatched: 9. CDR3 size: 14 residues. Germline V lookup: CDR1 DFQATT, CDR2 SNEGSKA (reference sequence). The chain's CDR3 is CSASRGGRTYEQYF. CDR3 nucleotide sequence: TGCAGTGCTAGTAGGGGCGGGAGAACTTACGAGCAGTACTTC.

V is TRBV11-2 and J is TRBJ1-4; no firm D call. Germline loops: CDR1 SGHAT, CDR2 FQNNGV. The germline V and J ends were trimmed by 1 base and 8 bases, with 14 bases remaining between them. This CDR3 is built from 15 residues. The CDR3 nucleotides are TGTGCCAGCAGCTTAGTCTCGGTCTCACAGGAAAAACTGTTTTTT. Translation: CASSLVSVSQEKLFF.

The chain is built from TRBV5-1 and TRBJ2-1; 10 nucleotides match TRBD1. Looked up from germline, CDR1 is SGHRS and CDR2 is YFSETQ. This CDR3 comprises 15 residues. Unmatched junction bases numbered 9, after V lost 4 bases and J lost 8 bases. CDR3 sequence reads: CASSGGQGVIDEQFF. Written as DNA, the CDR3 is TGCGCCAGCAGCGGTGGACAGGGGGTTATTGATGAGCAGTTCTTC.

The rearrangement uses TRBV18 and TRBJ2-1, with D possibly TRBD2 on 5 matching bases. Deletions cut 4 bases from V and 0 bases from J, with 13 bases between. The CDR3 extends over 16 amino acids. The germline V gene has CDR1 KGHSH and CDR2 LQKENI. The CDR3 DNA sequence: TGTGCCAGCTCACTGCGGACGGGAAGCTCCTACAATGAGCAGTTCTTC. Translated: CASSLRTGSSYNEQFF.

The rearrangement links TRBV9 to TRBJ2-7; 8 bases match TRBD2. V gave up 4 bases and J gave up 6 bases; unmatched junction bases: 9. The CDR3 has 14 amino acids. The germline V gene encodes CDR1 SGDLS and CDR2 YYNGEE. This chain's CDR3 is CASSSVPSGGEQYF. The CDR3 DNA follows: TGTGCCAGCAGCTCTGTCCCAAGCGGGGGCGAGCAGTACTTC.

This clone was found a few times. The chain links TRBV3-1 (or the pseudogene TRBV3-2) to TRBJ1-3; D perhaps matches TRBD1 (5 bases). Trimming left V 3 bases short and J 2 bases short, with 11 bases between. This CDR3 has 15 residues. CDR1 is LGHDT, CDR2 YNNKEL, per germline (reference sequence). CDR3 sequence reads: CASSHIWGAGNTIYF. The CDR3 coding sequence is TGTGCCAGCAGCCATATCTGGGGGGCTGGAAACACCATATATTTT.

This clone was observed a single time. The genes are TRBV29-1 and TRBJ2-5; TRBD1 aligns across 7 bases. Germline-derived CDR1 and CDR2 are SQVTM and ANQGSEA. Unmatched junction bases numbered 12, after V lost 4 bases and J lost 4 bases. This CDR3 is 15 amino acids long. CDR3 bases: TGCAGCGTTGGAAAGACAGGGAGTGGCCCAGAGACCCAGTACTTC. It translates to CSVGKTGSGPETQYF.

This chain joins TRBV30 and TRBJ1-2; D is possibly TRBD1 (6 bases). Between the trimmed V and J ends, which lost 0 bases and 4 bases, there was a span of 12 bases. The CDR3 is 14 residues long. CDR1 is GTSNPN, CDR2 SVGIG, per germline (reference sequence). This CDR3 is CAWSVLGQSYGYTF. CDR3 nucleotides: TGTGCCTGGAGTGTACTAGGACAGAGCTATGGCTACACCTTC.

This chain connects TRBV3-1 (or the pseudogene TRBV3-2) to TRBJ2-5; the match to TRBD2 covers 8 bases. The CDR3 is 15 amino acids. Unmatched junction bases numbered 4, after V lost 0 bases and J lost 4 bases. The germline CDR1 and CDR2 sequences are LGHDT and YNNKEL (reference sequence). The CDR3 is CASSQDGTRGETQYF. The CDR3 nucleotides are TGTGCCAGCAGCCAAGATGGGACTAGAGGAGAGACCCAGTACTTC.

This chain joins TRBV4-1 and TRBJ2-6, with 9 bases matching TRBD1. The CDR3 is made up of 18 amino acids. J gave up 0 bases and V 4 bases, and 7 bases lay outside the gene matches. Germline V CDR1 and CDR2: MGHRA, YSYEKL. CDR3 DNA: TGCGCCAGCAGCCTAACCGGGACAGGGATCTCTGGGGCCAACGTCCTGACTTTC. Protein sequence: CASSLTGTGISGANVLTF.

The genes are TRBV2 and TRBJ2-7; maybe TRBD2 (5 bases). This CDR3 is 11 amino acids long. V was cut by 10 bases and J by 5 bases, with 12 bases left in between. Germline-derived CDR1 and CDR2 are SNHLY and FYNNEI. The CDR3 spells CANHGEDEQYF. The DNA for the CDR3 is TGTGCCAACCACGGGGAAGACGAGCAGTACTTC.

The CDR3 sequence is CASSPSPQWSYGYTF. The DNA for the CDR3 is TGTGCCAGCAGCCCATCGCCCCAGTGGAGCTATGGCTACACCTTC. The V and J genes are TRBV7-8 and TRBJ1-2; no firm D call. Germline V gives CDR1 SGHVS, CDR2 FQNEAQ. Deletions cut 5 bases from V and 4 bases from J, with 17 bases between. This CDR3 has 15 residues.

The chain carries TRBV5-6 and TRBJ1-4; a possible D gene is TRBD1 (6 bases). V was shortened by 4 bases and J by 3 bases, with 19 bases between the two germline ends. CDR1 and CDR2 (germline): SGHDT, YYEEEE. The CDR3 totals 17 residues. The CDR3 DNA reads as TGTGCCAGCAGCCTATTTGGGGGGGCGCGGTCTAATGAAAAACTGTTTTTT. Its protein product is CASSLFGGARSNEKLFF.

The chain joins TRBV9 to TRBJ2-7; 11 bases match TRBD1. CDR1 is SGDLS and CDR2 is YYNGEE in the germline V gene. The CDR3 extends over 15 amino acids. The V gene end was trimmed by 3 bases and the J gene end by 3 bases; junction bases not matched to a gene: 5. CDR3 sequence (DNA): TGTGCCAGCAGCGCCGGACAGGGGGCGATCTACGAGCAGTACTTC. Translated, it gives CASSAGQGAIYEQYF.

V usage is TRBV6-5 and J usage is TRBJ1-6; 8 bases line up with TRBD1. CDR3 size: 15 residues. V shed 5 bases, J shed 9 bases, and the junction held 9 bases outside the gene matches. CDR1 is MNHEY and CDR2 is SVGAGI in the germline V gene. Written as DNA, the CDR3 is TGTGCCAGCAGTAAATTACAGGGGGTGGCTTCACCCCTCCACTTT. This gives the protein CASSKLQGVASPLHF.

The DNA for the CDR3 is TGTGCCAGCTCACCGACGGAGACAGGCTACAATGAGCAGTTCTTC. Encoded protein: CASSPTETGYNEQFF. The chain combines TRBV18 with TRBJ2-1; a possible D gene is TRBD1 (6 bases). Germline CDR1 is KGHSH and CDR2 is LQKENI. This CDR3 spans 15 amino acids. Trimming cost V 3 bases and J 3 bases, with 12 bases left between them. Based on the CDR3 plus reference TRBV18 and TRBJ2-1, the full variable domain is NAGVMQNPRHLVRRRGQEARLRCSPMKGHSHVYWYRQLPEEGLKFMVYLQKENIIDESGMPKERFSAEFPKEGPSILRIQQVVRGDSAAYFCASSPTETGYNEQFFGPGTRLTVL.

This chain connects TRBV6-4 to TRBJ1-1; 9 bases match TRBD1. There are 14 residues in the CDR3. The J segment lost 4 bases and the V segment lost 6 bases, leaving 6 bases of the junction unmatched. CDR1 is MRHNA, CDR2 SNTAGT, per germline. The CDR3 nucleotides read TGTGCCAGCAGCCCCGACAGGGGGGGCACTGAAGCTTTCTTT. This gives the protein CASSPDRGGTEAFF.

V is TRBV5-1 and J is TRBJ1-4; D gene ambiguous. The V and J ends lost 2 bases and 3 bases respectively, with 11 bases between them. The CDR3 runs to 15 residues. The germline V gene has CDR1 SGHRS and CDR2 YFSETQ. CDR3 loop: CASSFLYGPNEKLFF. CDR3 DNA sequence: TGCGCCAGCAGCTTTTTATATGGGCCTAATGAAAAACTGTTTTTT.

V usage is TRBV19 and J usage is TRBJ2-1, with D tentatively TRBD2 (6 bases). Germline CDR1 is LNHDA and CDR2 is SQIVND (reference sequence). Trimming removed 0 bases at V and 0 bases at J, with 18 bases between. This CDR3 contains 19 residues. The CDR3 spells CASSIDRWRGESSYNEQFF. CDR3 nucleotides: TGTGCCAGTAGTATAGATCGATGGCGGGGTGAATCCTCCTACAATGAGCAGTTCTTC.

This chain uses TRBV19 with TRBJ1-1, with D uncertain. Trimming shortened V by 4 bases and J by 1 base, and 7 bases separated the two germline ends. The CDR3 extends over 13 amino acids. From germline, CDR1 is LNHDA and CDR2 SQIVND (reference sequence). In DNA, the CDR3 is TGTGCCAGTAGTAACCTGAGGAACACTGAAGCTTTCTTT. This encodes CASSNLRNTEAFF.

The chain links TRBV7-9 to TRBJ1-6; D is possibly TRBD1 (6 bases). V gave up 5 bases and J gave up 8 bases, with 13 bases separating them. The V gene's germline CDR1 is SEHNR and CDR2 FQNEAQ (reference sequence). CDR3 size: 14 residues. CDR3 residues: CASSERDTYSPLHF. For the CDR3, the DNA is TGTGCCAGCAGCGAAAGGGACACCTATTCACCCCTCCACTTT.

The chain uses TRBV6-1 and TRBJ1-5; D not certain. The V gene's germline CDR1 is MNHNS and CDR2 SASEGT. The V and J ends lost 2 bases and 0 bases respectively, with 5 bases between them. The CDR3 length is 14 residues. CDR3 sequence reads: CASSEQASNQPQHF. The CDR3 region has the DNA TGTGCCAGCAGTGAACAGGCTAGCAATCAGCCCCAGCATTTT.

The chain employs TRBV11-2 and TRBJ2-3; D is unclear. The germline CDR1 and CDR2 sequences are SGHAT and FQNNGV. The CDR3 is 12 amino acids. Trimming stripped 5 bases from V and 0 bases from J, with 3 bases between. CDR3 loop: CASSLSTDTQYF. In DNA form, the CDR3 reads TGTGCCAGCAGCCTTAGCACAGATACGCAGTATTTT. The whole variable domain, remainder taken from reference TRBV11-2 and TRBJ2-3, is EAGVAQSPRYKIIEKRQSVAFWCNPISGHATLYWYQQILGQGPKLLIQFQNNGVVDDSQLPKDRFSAERLKGVDSTLKIQPAKLEDSAVYLCASSLSTDTQYFGPGTRLTVL.

V usage is TRBV21-1 and J usage is TRBJ2-7; the D call TRBD2 from the table was never checked on the DNA. TRBV21-1 is a pseudogene locus. CDR3 size: 15 residues. This CDR3 reads CASSKGSRNSYEQYF. The CDR3, as DNA: TGTGCCAGCAGCAAAGGTAGCCGAAACTCCTACGAGCAGTACTTC.

This chain joins TRBV10-1 and TRBJ2-7; 7 bases line up with TRBD2. The trim removed 0 bases at V and 6 bases at J, leaving 8 bases unmatched. Germline V CDR1 and CDR2: WNHNN, SYGVQD (reference sequence). The CDR3 is 15 residues long. CDR3 bases: TGCGCCAGCAGTGAGTCTGGGGGAGGGCCCCGCGAGCAGTACTTC. This gives the protein CASSESGGGPREQYF.

V gene TRBV5-1 combines with J gene TRBJ2-1; 7 bases agree with TRBD1. Germline trimming cut 4 bases from V and 2 bases from J; bases unmatched to any gene: 9. This CDR3 comprises 16 residues. Per germline, CDR1 SGHRS and CDR2 YFSETQ. The CDR3 DNA follows: TGCGCCAGCAGCCCGCTAAGACAGGGACCCTACAATGAGCAGTTCTTC. It codes for CASSPLRQGPYNEQFF. The entire variable domain, with the rest obtained from reference TRBV5-1 and TRBJ2-1, is as follows: KAGVTQTPRYLIKTRGQQVTLSCSPISGHRSVSWYQQTPGQGLQFLFEYFSETQRNKGNFPGRFSGRQFSNSRSEMNVSTLELGDSALYLCASSPLRQGPYNEQFFGPGTRLTVL.

The V call is TRBV3-1 (or the pseudogene TRBV3-2), the J call TRBJ1-1; possibly TRBD1 for D (5 bases). The germline V gene encodes CDR1 LGHDT and CDR2 YNNKEL (reference sequence). Deletions cut 4 bases from V and 1 base from J, with 10 bases between. CDR3 size: 14 residues. This CDR3 is CASSLSGWNTEAFF. CDR3 bases: TGTGCCAGCAGCCTATCAGGGTGGAACACTGAAGCTTTCTTT.

J is TRBJ1-4 and V is TRBV7-9; 7 bases align to TRBD1. The trim removed 0 bases at V and 3 bases at J, leaving 4 bases unmatched. The germline V gene has CDR1 SEHNR and CDR2 FQNEAQ (reference sequence). This CDR3 is built from 16 residues. In DNA, the CDR3 is TGTGCCAGCAGCTTAGCAGGGGGCTTGGCTAATGAAAAACTGTTTTTT. As protein: CASSLAGGLANEKLFF.

The chain has TRBV28 and TRBJ1-5; TRBD1 is a possible D gene (5 bases). The germline V and J ends were trimmed by 6 bases and 0 bases, with 9 bases remaining between them. CDR3 length: 14 amino acids. Germline loops: CDR1 MDHEN, CDR2 SYDVKM. In DNA, the CDR3 is TGTGCCAGCAGGGGGCCTTATAGCAATCAGCCCCAGCATTTT. This codes for CASRGPYSNQPQHF.